This TCR beta chain was recorded in a study of T cells after yellow fever vaccination. Study-wide context: Fractions low in cell number were prepared with SMART-Seq v4 Ultra Low Input. General study findings and limits: FACS-sorted repertoires might harbor abundant contaminating clonotypes from the bulk population. Re-detected after boosting: most primary clones, 96% of CD4 and 88% of CD8.

The authors made TCR cDNA by 5'RACE template switching, adding a universal primer site and UMIs. MiXCR was run by TCRdb on the 5' RACE reads, yielding one entry per CDR3 protein. Here the sample spans about 74,000 distinct CDR3 sequences, approximately 6.5% being singletons. In this sample, this clonotype turned up a few times. The antigen is not known. The receptor's source is a man aged 18 to 29 who received the YFV17D yellow fever vaccine. Material: CD8+ T cells sorted from PBMCs, obtained 4 to 6 days after the first yellow fever vaccination.

The CDR3 here is CASSPIDGNTEAFF. The CDR3 nucleotides are TGCGCCAGCAGCCCAATCGACGGGAACACTGAAGCTTTCTTT. V usage is TRBV4-1 and J usage is TRBJ1-1; no clear D. Per the germline V gene, CDR1 is MGHRA and CDR2 is YSYEKL. The V and J ends lost 4 bases and 1 base respectively, with 10 bases between them. The CDR3 totals 14 residues.